The subject of this entry is one T cell receptor (beta chain). Its matching antigen is unknown. These data come from a study of response to subunit inactivated influenza vaccine. Germline-derived CDR1 and CDR2 are SNHLY and FYNNEI. The CDR3 spans 14 residues. V lost 7 bases and J lost 5; bases outside the gene matches: 8. TCRdb re-analysed the RT-PCR reads in MiXCR, keeping a single row per CDR3 protein. The sample has 530,000 or so distinct CDR3 sequences; around 11% are singletons. Regarding the study as a whole: There was a suggestion from the authors that each seasonal influenza vaccination recruits few new T cells.

The sample was PBMCs from blood, taken on the day of vaccination. The source of this sequence is a man in his fifties who received an inactivated influenza vaccine. This chain links TRBV2 with TRBJ2-5; TRBD1 matches at 9 bases. Here the CDR3 DNA reads TGTGCCAGCACTCGGGACAGGGTTGGGGAGACCCAGTACTTC. Protein: CASTRDRVGETQYF.